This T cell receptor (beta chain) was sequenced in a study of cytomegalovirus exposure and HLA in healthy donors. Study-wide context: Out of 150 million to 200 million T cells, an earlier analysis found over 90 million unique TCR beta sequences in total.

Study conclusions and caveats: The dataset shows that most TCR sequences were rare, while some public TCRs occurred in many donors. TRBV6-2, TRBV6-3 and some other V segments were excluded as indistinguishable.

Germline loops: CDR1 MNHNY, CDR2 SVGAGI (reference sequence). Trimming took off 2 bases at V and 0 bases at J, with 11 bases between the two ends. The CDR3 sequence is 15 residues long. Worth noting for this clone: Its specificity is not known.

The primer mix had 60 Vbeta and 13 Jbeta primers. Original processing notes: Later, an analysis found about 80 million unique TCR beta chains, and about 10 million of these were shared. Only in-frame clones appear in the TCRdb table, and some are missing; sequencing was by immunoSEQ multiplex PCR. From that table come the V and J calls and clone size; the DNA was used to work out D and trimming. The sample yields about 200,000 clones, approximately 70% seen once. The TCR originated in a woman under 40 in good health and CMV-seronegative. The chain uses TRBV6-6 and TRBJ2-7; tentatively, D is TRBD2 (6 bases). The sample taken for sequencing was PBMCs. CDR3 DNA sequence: TGTGCCAGCAGTTACGTGGCGGGGATCTCCTACGAGCAGTACTTC. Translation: CASSYVAGISYEQYF.